These 18 T cell receptor beta chains came from one sample sequenced in a study of T cell changes during pregnancy in multiple sclerosis. Here immunoSEQ multiplex PCR was the method, and the copy in TCRdb shows in-frame clones only, minus some. The sample has 70,000 to 85,000 clones, just over 90% seen once; the top ten hold 2.6%. The sample in question was peripheral blood, obtained before pregnancy. The receptors stem from a female donor with multiple sclerosis, enrolled in a pregnancy study.

The V and J genes are TRBV2 and TRBJ2-3; D uncertain. The CDR3 consists of 13 residues. Trimming removed 10 bases from V and 0 bases from J, with 11 bases in between. Germline-derived CDR1 and CDR2 are SNHLY and FYNNEI. The CDR3 bases are TGTGCCATCGGAGCGTCTAGCACAGATACGCAGTATTTT. It encodes CAIGASSTDTQYF.

This chain links TRBV5-8 with TRBJ2-5; weak D call: TRBD2 (5 bases). Germline lookup yields CDR1 SGHTS and CDR2 YDEGEE. The germline V and J ends were trimmed by 0 bases and 5 bases, with 14 bases remaining between them. The CDR3 covers 15 residues. CDR3 sequence: CASSLEGLRRETQYF. The CDR3 region has the DNA TGTGCCAGCAGCTTGGAAGGCCTCAGGAGGGAGACCCAGTACTTC.

The genes are TRBV30 and TRBJ1-2, with D unresolved. V lost 3 bases to trimming and J lost 4 bases, with 9 bases between them. CDR3 length: 12 amino acids. Germline V gives CDR1 GTSNPN, CDR2 SVGIG (reference sequence). The CDR3 loop reads CAWSTRIYGYTF. The CDR3, as DNA: TGTGCCTGGAGCACCAGGATCTATGGCTACACCTTC.

The V call is TRBV18, the J call TRBJ2-5; 12 nucleotides match TRBD1. V dropped 4 bases and J dropped 6; count of bases not matched to a gene: 3. This CDR3 comprises 14 residues. Per the germline V gene, CDR1 is KGHSH and CDR2 is LQKENI. DNA of the CDR3: TGTGCCAGCTCACTGGGACAGGGGGCGAAGACCCAGTACTTC. It translates to CASSLGQGAKTQYF. Filled out from reference TRBV18 and TRBJ2-5, the complete variable domain reads NAGVMQNPRHLVRRRGQEARLRCSPMKGHSHVYWYRQLPEEGLKFMVYLQKENIIDESGMPKERFSAEFPKEGPSILRIQQVVRGDSAAYFCASSLGQGAKTQYFGPGTRLLVL.

This clone was counted between two and nine times. The chain employs TRBV28 and TRBJ1-1; TRBD1 might be the D (5 bases). Trimming took 4 bases from V and 5 from J, leaving 11 bases between them. The CDR3 spans 13 residues. In germline, CDR1 is MDHEN, CDR2 SYDVKM. The CDR3 DNA reads TGTGCCAGCAGTTCCGGGGGGGGGACTGAAGCTTTCTTT. Translated: CASSSGGGTEAFF.

The count of this clone is one. V is TRBV10-3 and J is TRBJ2-3; D may be TRBD2 (5 bases). The CDR3 consists of 12 residues. CDR1 and CDR2 (germline): ENHRY, SYGVKD. V lost 9 bases, J lost 0 bases, and 7 bases lay in between. CDR3 bases: TGTGCCATGAGCGGTAGCACAGATACGCAGTATTTT. Amino acids: CAMSGSTDTQYF.

Here the CDR3 DNA reads TGCGCCAGCAGCCAAGGGACAGGGATCTACGAGCAGTACTTC. Amino acids: CASSQGTGIYEQYF. The chain recombines TRBV4-1 with TRBJ2-7; 8 bases fit TRBD1. Germline V CDR1 and CDR2: MGHRA, YSYEKL. With V trimmed by 1 base and J by 3 bases, 2 bases remained unmatched. CDR3 length equals 14 residues.

CDR3 bases: TGTGCCAGCTCACCACGGCCTCCTAGCGGACTCTCCTACAATGAGCAGTTCTTC. This gives the protein CASSPRPPSGLSYNEQFF. V and J are TRBV18 and TRBJ2-1, with 7 bases fitting TRBD2. Trimming removed 1 base from V and 0 bases from J; junction bases left unmatched: 9. CDR1 is KGHSH, CDR2 LQKENI, per germline. This CDR3 contains 18 residues.

This rearrangement joins TRBV5-6 to TRBJ2-7; 7 positions agree with TRBD1. There are 18 residues in the CDR3. V trimming: 0 bases; J trimming: 7 bases; junction bases outside the gene matches: 19. The germline gives CDR1 SGHDT, CDR2 YYEEEE. Here the CDR3 DNA reads TGTGCCAGCAGCTTGGTAGGGCTTGCGGCTCAGGGGGTTAGGGAGCAGTACTTC. Translated, it gives CASSLVGLAAQGVREQYF.

The chain combines TRBV30 with TRBJ2-2; TRBD2 is a possible D gene (7 bases). This CDR3 is 16 amino acids long. Trimming took off 0 bases at V and 3 bases at J, with 14 bases between the two ends. Looked up from germline, CDR1 is GTSNPN and CDR2 is SVGIG (reference sequence). DNA for the CDR3: TGTGCCTGGAGTGTAGAGGGGGGGGTTCACACCGGGGAGCTGTTTTTT. This gives the protein CAWSVEGGVHTGELFF.

The rearrangement uses TRBV27 and TRBJ2-7; 8 nucleotides line up with TRBD1. Germline-derived CDR1 and CDR2 are MNHEY and SMNVEV (reference sequence). Trimming took 4 bases from V and 3 from J; bases not matched to a gene: 5. This CDR3 is 14 amino acids long. Here the CDR3 reads CASSSGGASYEQYF. The CDR3 bases are TGTGCCAGCAGTTCAGGGGGCGCAAGCTACGAGCAGTACTTC.

The chain is built from TRBV10-3 and TRBJ2-7, with 7 bases aligning to TRBD2. The CDR3 loop spans 15 amino acids. Germline trimming cut 11 bases from V and 2 bases from J; bases unmatched to any gene: 15. Germline V gene lookup returns CDR1 ENHRY and CDR2 SYGVKD. The DNA of the CDR3 is TGTGCCTTAATAGCGGGCCCCGACAAGGCCTACGAGCAGTACTTC. Its protein is CALIAGPDKAYEQYF.

This chain links TRBV25-1 with TRBJ2-5, with TRBD1 matching over 8 bases. CDR1 MGHDK and CDR2 SYGVNS come from the germline V gene. Trimming removed 1 base from V and 5 bases from J; junction bases left unmatched: 6. CDR3 size: 15 residues. The CDR3 sequence is CASSELPQGVETQYF. Written as DNA, the CDR3 is TGTGCCAGCAGTGAATTGCCACAGGGGGTGGAGACCCAGTACTTC.

This sequence joins TRBV6-6 and TRBJ2-2; 12 bases fit TRBD2. V lost 5 bases, J lost 6 bases, and 4 bases stayed unmatched. CDR3 size: 15 residues. CDR1 and CDR2 (germline): MNHNY, SVGAGI (reference sequence). CDR3 DNA: TGTGCCAGCAGTAGGACTAGCGGGGAGGCCGGGGAGCTGTTTTTT. It yields the protein CASSRTSGEAGELFF.

The chain couples TRBV28 to TRBJ1-4, with TRBD1 matching over 9 bases. Germline CDR1 MDHEN, CDR2 SYDVKM. The V segment lost 6 bases and the J segment 8 bases; nucleotides outside the gene matches: 10. The CDR3 is 15 amino acids. The CDR3, as DNA: TGTGCCAGCAGCCCAACACAGGGGGCGCGGGAAAAACTGTTTTTT. It codes for CASSPTQGAREKLFF. Based on the CDR3 plus reference TRBV28 and TRBJ1-4, the full variable domain is DVKVTQSSRYLVKRTGEKVFLECVQDMDHENMFWYRQDPGLGLRLIYFSYDVKMKEKGDIPEGYSVSREKKERFSLILESASTNQTSMYLCASSPTQGAREKLFFGSGTQLSVL.

This chain uses TRBV6-5 with TRBJ1-2; D call uncertain. CDR3 length: 13 amino acids. V shed 6 bases and J shed 5 bases, with 13 bases lying between them. Germline V gene sequence: CDR1 MNHEY, CDR2 SVGAGI. The CDR3 nucleotides read TGTGCCAGCAGCCAAGACACGGAATATGGCTACACCTTC. Its protein product is CASSQDTEYGYTF.

This clone was detected only once. The V and J genes are TRBV7-6 and TRBJ2-7, with TRBD2 matching over 8 bases. The trim removed 4 bases at V and 5 bases at J, leaving 4 bases unmatched. Per the germline V gene, CDR1 is SGHVS and CDR2 is FNYEAQ. The CDR3 sequence is 13 residues long. CDR3 nucleotides: TGTGCCAGCAGCTCCCTTAGCGGGGACGAGCAGTACTTC. Translating gives CASSSLSGDEQYF.

CDR3: CASSKGTSGRVGEQYF. The CDR3 DNA follows: TGCGCCAGCAGCAAGGGGACTAGCGGGAGGGTGGGCGAGCAGTACTTC. V usage is TRBV5-1 and J usage is TRBJ2-7, with 16 bases identical to TRBD2. V was pared by 4 bases and J by 6 bases, with 7 bases of the junction left unmatched. CDR1 is SGHRS and CDR2 is YFSETQ in the germline V gene. This CDR3 region has 16 residues.